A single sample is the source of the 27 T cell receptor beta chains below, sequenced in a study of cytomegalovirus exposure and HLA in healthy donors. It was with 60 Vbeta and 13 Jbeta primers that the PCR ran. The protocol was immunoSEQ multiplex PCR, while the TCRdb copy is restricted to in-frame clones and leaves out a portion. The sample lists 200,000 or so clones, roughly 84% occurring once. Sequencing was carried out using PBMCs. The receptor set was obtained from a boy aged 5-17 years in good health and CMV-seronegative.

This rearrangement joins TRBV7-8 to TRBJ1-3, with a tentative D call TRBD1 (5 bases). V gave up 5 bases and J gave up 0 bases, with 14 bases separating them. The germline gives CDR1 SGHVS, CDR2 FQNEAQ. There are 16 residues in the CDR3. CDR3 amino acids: CASSVHRFSSGNTIYF. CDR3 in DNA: TGTGCCAGCAGCGTCCACAGGTTCTCCTCTGGAAACACCATATATTTT.

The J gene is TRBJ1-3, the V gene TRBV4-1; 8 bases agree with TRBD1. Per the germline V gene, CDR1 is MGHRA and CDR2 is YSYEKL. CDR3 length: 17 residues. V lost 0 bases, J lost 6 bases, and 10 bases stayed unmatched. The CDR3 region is CASSQDRFKDRENTIYF. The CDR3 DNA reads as TGCGCCAGCAGCCAAGATCGCTTCAAGGACAGGGAAAACACCATATATTTT.

The CDR3 coding sequence is TGTGCCTGGAGTGTACGTCGGGGAACGGATGGCTACACCTTC. Its translation is CAWSVRRGTDGYTF. This chain joins TRBV30 and TRBJ1-2; D is uncertain. This CDR3 comprises 14 residues. The V end lost 0 bases, the J end lost 6 bases, and 14 bases lay between the germline ends. Germline values: CDR1 GTSNPN, CDR2 SVGIG (reference sequence).

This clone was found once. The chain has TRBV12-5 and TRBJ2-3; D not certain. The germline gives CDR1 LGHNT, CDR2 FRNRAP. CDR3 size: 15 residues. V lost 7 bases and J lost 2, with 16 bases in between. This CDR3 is CASAARSVHTDTQYF. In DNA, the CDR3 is TGTGCTAGTGCCGCCAGAAGCGTACACACAGATACGCAGTATTTT.

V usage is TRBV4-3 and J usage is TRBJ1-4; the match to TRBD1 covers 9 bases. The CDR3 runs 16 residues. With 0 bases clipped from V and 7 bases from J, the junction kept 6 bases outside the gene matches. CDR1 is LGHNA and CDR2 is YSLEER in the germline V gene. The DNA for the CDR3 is TGCGCCAGCAGCCAAGATCTCGGACAGGGGATTGAAAAACTGTTTTTT. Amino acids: CASSQDLGQGIEKLFF.

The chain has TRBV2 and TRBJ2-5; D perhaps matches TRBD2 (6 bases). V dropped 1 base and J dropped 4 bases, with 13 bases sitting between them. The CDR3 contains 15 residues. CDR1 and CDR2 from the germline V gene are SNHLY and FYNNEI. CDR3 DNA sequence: TGTGCCAGCAGTGAAGTAGCGGTATTGGGAGAGACCCAGTACTTC. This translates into CASSEVAVLGETQYF.

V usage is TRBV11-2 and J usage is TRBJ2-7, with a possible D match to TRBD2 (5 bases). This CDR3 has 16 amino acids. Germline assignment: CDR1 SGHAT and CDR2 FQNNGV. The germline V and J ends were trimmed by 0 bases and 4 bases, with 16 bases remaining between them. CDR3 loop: CASSLERGADFYEQYF. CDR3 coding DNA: TGTGCCAGCAGCTTAGAACGGGGAGCTGACTTTTACGAGCAGTACTTC.

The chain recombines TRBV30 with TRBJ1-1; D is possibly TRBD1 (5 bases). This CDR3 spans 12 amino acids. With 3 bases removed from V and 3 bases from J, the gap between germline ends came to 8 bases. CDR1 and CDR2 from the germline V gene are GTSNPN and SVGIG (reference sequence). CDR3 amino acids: CAWRQTDTEAFF. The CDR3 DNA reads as TGTGCCTGGAGACAGACAGACACTGAAGCTTTCTTT.

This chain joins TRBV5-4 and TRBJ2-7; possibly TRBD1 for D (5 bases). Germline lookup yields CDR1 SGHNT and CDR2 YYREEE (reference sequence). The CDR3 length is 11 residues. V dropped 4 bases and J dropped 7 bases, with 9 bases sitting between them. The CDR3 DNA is TGTGCCAGCAGCCTAGGGGATGAGCAGTACTTC. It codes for CASSLGDEQYF.

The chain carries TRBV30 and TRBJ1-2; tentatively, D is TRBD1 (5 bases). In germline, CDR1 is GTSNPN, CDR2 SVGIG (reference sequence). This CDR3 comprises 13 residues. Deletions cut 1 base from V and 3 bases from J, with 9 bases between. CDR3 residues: CAWSAGRDYGYTF. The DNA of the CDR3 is TGTGCCTGGAGTGCAGGGCGAGACTATGGCTACACCTTC.

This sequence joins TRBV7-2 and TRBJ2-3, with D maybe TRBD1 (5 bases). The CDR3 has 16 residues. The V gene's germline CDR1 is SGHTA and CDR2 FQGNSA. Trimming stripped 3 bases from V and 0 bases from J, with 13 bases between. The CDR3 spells CASSLARTRSTDTQYF. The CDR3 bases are TGTGCCAGCAGCTTGGCCCGGACACGGAGCACAGATACGCAGTATTTT.

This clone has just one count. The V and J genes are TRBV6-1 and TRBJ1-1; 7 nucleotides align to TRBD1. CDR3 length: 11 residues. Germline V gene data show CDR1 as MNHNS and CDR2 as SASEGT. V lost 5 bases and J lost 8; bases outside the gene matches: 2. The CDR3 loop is CASSSTGEAFF. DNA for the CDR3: TGTGCCAGCAGTTCGACAGGGGAAGCTTTCTTT.

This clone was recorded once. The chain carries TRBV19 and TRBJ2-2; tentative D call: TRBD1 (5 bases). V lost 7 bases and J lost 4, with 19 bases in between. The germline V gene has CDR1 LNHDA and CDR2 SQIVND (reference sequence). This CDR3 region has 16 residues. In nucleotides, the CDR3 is TGTGCCAGTACCTCCTCGCATTACAGGTCCACCGGGGAGCTGTTTTTT. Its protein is CASTSSHYRSTGELFF.

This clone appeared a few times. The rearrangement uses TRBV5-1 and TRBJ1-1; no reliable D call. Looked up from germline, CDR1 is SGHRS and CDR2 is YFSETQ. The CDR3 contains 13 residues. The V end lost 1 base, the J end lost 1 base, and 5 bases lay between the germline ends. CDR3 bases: TGCGCCAGCAGCTTGAAGCAGAACACTGAAGCTTTCTTT. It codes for CASSLKQNTEAFF.

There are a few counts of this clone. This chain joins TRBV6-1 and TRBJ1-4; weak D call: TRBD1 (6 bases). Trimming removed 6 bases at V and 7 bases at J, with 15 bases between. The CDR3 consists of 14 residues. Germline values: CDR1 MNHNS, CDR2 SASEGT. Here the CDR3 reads CASSTGLGVEKLFF. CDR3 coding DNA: TGTGCCAGCAGCACAGGGTTGGGGGTTGAAAAACTGTTTTTT.

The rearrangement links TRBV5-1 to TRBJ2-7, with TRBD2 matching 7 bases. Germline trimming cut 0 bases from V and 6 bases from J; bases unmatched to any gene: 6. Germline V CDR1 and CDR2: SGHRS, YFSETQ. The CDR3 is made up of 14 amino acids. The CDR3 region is CASSLAAGESEQYF. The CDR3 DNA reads TGCGCCAGCAGCTTGGCGGCGGGGGAGAGCGAGCAGTACTTC.

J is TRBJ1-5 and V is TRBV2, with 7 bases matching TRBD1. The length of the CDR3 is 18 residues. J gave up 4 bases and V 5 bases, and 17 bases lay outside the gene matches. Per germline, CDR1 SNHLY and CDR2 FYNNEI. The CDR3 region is CASSRADRVLAQNQPQHF. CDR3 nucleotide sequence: TGTGCCAGCAGTCGGGCCGACAGGGTTTTGGCCCAGAATCAGCCCCAGCATTTT. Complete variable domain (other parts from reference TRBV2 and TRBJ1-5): EPEVTQTPSHQVTQMGQEVILRCVPISNHLYFYWYRQILGQKVEFLVSFYNNEISEKSEIFDDQFSVERPDGSNFTLKIRSTKLEDSAMYFCASSRADRVLAQNQPQHFGDGTRLSIL.

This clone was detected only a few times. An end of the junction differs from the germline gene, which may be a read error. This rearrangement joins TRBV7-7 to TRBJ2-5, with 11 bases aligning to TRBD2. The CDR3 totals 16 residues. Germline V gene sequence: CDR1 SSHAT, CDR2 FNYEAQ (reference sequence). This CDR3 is CASSYTSGSWVETQYF. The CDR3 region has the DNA TGTGCTAGCAGCTACACTAGCGGGAGCTGGGTAGAGACCCAGTACTTC.

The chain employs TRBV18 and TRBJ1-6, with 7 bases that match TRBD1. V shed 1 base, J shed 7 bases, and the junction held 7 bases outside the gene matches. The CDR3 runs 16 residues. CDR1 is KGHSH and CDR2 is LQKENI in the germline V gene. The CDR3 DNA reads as TGTGCCAGCTCACCACGAGACAGGGTGGAGAATTCACCCCTCCACTTT. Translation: CASSPRDRVENSPLHF.

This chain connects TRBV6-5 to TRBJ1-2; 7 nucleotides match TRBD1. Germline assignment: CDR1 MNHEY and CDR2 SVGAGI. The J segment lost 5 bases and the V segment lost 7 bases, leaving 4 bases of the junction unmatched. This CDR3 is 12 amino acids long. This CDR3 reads CASKDRLYGYTF. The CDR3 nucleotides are TGTGCCAGCAAGGACAGGCTGTATGGCTACACCTTC.

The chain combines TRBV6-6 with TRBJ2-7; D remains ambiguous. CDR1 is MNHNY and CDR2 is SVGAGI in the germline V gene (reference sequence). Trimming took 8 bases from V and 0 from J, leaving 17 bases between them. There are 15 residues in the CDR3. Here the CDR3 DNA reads TGTGCCAGCCCTTTTATCTTGGAGAGCTCCTACGAGCAGTACTTC. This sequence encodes CASPFILESSYEQYF.

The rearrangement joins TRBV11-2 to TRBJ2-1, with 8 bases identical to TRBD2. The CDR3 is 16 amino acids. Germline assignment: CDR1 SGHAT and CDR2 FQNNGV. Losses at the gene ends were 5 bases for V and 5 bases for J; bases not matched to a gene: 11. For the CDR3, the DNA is TGTGCCAGCAGCGTAGGAGCGGGGGCCCCCAACAATGAGCAGTTCTTC. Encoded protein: CASSVGAGAPNNEQFF.

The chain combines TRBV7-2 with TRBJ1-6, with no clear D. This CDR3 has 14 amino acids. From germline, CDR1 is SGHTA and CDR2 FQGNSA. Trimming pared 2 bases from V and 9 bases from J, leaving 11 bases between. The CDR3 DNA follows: TGTGCCAGCAGCTTAAGCCAGGCAGGTTCACCCCTCCACTTT. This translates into CASSLSQAGSPLHF.

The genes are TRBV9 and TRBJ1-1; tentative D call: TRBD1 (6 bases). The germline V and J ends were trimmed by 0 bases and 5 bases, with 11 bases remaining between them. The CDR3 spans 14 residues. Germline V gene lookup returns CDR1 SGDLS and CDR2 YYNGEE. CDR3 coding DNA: TGTGCCAGCAGCGTAGACAGGGAAGGGACTGAAGCTTTCTTT. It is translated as CASSVDREGTEAFF.

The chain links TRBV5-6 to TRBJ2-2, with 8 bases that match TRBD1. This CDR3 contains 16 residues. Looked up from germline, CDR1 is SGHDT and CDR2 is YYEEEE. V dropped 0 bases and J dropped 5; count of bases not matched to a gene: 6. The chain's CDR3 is CASSLARGRWTGELFF. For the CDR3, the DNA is TGTGCCAGCAGCTTGGCCAGGGGGCGATGGACCGGGGAGCTGTTTTTT.

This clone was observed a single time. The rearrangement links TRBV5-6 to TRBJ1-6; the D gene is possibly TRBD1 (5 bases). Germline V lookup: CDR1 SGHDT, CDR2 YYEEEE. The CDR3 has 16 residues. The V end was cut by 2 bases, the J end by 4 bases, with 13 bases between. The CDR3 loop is CASSFYDRVYNSPLHF. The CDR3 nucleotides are TGTGCCAGCAGCTTCTACGACAGAGTGTATAATTCACCCCTCCACTTT.

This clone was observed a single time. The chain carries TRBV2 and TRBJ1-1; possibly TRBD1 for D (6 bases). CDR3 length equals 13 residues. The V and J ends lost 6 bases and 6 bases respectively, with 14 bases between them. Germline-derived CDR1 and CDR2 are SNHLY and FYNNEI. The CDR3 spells CASSPQGGPEAFF. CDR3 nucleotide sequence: TGTGCCAGCAGCCCCCAAGGGGGTCCTGAAGCTTTCTTT. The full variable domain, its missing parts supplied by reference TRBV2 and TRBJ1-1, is EPEVTQTPSHQVTQMGQEVILRCVPISNHLYFYWYRQILGQKVEFLVSFYNNEISEKSEIFDDQFSVERPDGSNFTLKIRSTKLEDSAMYFCASSPQGGPEAFFGQGTRLTVV.